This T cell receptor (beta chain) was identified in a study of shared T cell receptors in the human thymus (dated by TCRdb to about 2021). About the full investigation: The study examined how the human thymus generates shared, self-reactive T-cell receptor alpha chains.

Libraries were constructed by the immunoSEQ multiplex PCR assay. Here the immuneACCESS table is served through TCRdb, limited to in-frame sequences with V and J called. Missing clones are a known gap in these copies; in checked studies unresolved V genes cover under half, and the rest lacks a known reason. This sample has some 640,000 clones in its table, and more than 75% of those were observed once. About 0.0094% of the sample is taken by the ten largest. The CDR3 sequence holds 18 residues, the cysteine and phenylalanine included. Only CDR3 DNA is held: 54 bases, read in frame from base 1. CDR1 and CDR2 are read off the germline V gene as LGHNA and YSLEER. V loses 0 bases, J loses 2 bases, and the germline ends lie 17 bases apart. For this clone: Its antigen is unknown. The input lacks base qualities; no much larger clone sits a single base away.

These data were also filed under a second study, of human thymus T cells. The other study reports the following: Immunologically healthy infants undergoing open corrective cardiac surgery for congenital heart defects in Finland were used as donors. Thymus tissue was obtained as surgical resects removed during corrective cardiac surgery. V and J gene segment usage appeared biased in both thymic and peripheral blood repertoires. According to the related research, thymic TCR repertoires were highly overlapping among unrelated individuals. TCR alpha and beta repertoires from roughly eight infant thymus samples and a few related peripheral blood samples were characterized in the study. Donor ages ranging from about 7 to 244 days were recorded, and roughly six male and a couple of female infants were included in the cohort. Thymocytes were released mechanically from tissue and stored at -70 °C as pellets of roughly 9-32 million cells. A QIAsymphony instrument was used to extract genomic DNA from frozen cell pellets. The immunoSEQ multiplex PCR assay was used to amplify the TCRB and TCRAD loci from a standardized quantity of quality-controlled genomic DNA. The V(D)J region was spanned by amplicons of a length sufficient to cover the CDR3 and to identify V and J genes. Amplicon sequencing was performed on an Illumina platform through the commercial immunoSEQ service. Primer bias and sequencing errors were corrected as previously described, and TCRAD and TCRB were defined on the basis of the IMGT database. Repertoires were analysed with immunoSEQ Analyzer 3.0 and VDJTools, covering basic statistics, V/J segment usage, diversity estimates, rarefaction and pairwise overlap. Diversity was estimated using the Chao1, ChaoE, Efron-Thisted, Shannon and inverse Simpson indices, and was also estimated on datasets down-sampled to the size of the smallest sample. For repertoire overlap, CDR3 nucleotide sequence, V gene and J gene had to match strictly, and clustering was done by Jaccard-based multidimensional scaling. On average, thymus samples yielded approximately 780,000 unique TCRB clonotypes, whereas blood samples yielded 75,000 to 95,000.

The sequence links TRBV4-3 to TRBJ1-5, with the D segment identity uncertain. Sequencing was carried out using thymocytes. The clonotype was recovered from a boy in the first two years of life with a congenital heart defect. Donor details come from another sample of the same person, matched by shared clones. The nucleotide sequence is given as TGCGCCAGCAGCCAAGATGTCTTACCTACCATGGGCAATCAGCCCCAGCATTTT. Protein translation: CASSQDVLPTMGNQPQHF.